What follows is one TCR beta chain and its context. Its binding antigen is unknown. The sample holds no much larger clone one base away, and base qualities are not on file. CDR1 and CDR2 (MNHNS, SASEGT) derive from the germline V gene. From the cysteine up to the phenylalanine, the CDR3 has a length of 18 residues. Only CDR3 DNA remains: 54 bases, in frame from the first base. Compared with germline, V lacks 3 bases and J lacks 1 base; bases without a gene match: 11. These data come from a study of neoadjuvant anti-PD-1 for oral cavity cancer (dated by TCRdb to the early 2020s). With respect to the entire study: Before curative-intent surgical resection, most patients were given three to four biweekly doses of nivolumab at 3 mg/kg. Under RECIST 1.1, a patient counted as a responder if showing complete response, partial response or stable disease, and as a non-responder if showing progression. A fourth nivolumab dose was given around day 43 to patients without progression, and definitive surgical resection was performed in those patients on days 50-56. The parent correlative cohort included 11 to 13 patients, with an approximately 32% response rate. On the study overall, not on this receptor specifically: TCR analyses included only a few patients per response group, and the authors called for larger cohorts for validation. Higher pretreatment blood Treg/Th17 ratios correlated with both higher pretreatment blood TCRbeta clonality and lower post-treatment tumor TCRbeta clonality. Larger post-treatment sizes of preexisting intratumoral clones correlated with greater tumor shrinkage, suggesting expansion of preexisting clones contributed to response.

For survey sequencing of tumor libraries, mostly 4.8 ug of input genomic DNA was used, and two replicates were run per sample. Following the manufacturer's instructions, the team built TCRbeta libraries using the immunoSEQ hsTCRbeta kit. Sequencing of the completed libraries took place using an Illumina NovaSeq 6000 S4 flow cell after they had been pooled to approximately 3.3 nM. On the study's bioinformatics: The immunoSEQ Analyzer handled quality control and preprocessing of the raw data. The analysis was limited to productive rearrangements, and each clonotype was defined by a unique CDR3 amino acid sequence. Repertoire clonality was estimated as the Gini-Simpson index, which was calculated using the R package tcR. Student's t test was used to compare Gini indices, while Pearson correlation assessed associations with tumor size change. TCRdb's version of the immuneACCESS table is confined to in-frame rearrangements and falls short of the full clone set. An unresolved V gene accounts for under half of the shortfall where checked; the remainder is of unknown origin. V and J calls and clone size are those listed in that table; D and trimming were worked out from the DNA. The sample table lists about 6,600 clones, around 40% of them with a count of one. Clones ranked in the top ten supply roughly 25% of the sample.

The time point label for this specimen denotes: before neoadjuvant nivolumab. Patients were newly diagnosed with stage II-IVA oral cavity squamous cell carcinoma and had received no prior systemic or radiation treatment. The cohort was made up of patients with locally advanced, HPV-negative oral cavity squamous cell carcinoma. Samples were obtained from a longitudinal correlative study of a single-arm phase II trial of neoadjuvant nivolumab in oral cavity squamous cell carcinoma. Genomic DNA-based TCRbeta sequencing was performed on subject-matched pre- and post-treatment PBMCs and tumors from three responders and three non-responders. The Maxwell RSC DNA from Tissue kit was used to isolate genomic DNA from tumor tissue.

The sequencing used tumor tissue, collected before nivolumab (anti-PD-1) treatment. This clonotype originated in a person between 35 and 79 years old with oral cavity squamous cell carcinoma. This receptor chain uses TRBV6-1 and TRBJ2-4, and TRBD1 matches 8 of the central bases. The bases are TGTGCCAGCAGTGAGCGGACAGGGACGCGGTTGGCCAAAAACATTCAGTACTTC. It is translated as CASSERTGTRLAKNIQYF.